This T cell receptor (beta chain) appears in the sequencing data of a study of shared clonotypes between healthy human individuals (TCRdb year 2020). In terms of the full investigation: The cohort comprised two women and a few men aged 18 to 49 years. Per donor, three plates each were used for CD4 naive and CD4 memory, two for CD8 naive, and one for CD8 memory. To estimate repertoire size and how much clonotypes are shared between individuals, the study performed deep sequencing of blood TCR repertoires from five healthy adults. To increase sequencing depth and limit assay-specific biases, different laboratories used diverse techniques to prepare libraries and sequence TCR repertoires. Leukapheresis yielded between about 0.85 and 9.5 billion PBMCs per donor. What the authors observed across the whole study: Sampling was restricted to blood, and TCR repertoires in tissue are likely to differ from TCR repertoires in blood. Incomplete sequencing was indicated by rarefaction of sorted-subset datasets, despite the large sequencing depth. Naive subsets generally had larger estimated clonotype richness than memory subsets did. Based on pairwise subsampling, the degree of clonotype sharing among donors was expected to be affected by sequencing depth. When a few donors were compared, the shared fraction of clonotypes was around 5.1% for naive CD4, around 4% for naive CD8, 2% to 2.5% for memory CD4, and 0.4% for memory CD8. The small number of donors limited the genetic and exposure-history diversity represented. Compared with non-shared clonotypes, the clonotypes found in all four sorted-subset donors had higher generation probabilities.

Donors were healthy HIV-negative adults with no recently reported acute infections or vaccinations. Every donor was a Caucasian adult residing in Nashville, Tennessee, USA. CD4+ T cells were enriched through magnetic negative selection, after which naive cells were positively selected on CD45RA and the remaining negative fraction served as the memory subset. Blood was obtained by leukapheresis, after which PBMCs were separated by Ficoll-Histopaque density gradient centrifugation and cryopreserved in liquid nitrogen vapor phase. Purity and quantity of every magnetically sorted T cell population were checked by analytical flow cytometry. Genomic DNA was isolated from every sorted fraction and measured by UV absorbance on a Nanodrop 2000c. Looking up the germline V gene yields CDR1 SGHRS and CDR2 YFSETQ. From its cysteine to its phenylalanine, the CDR3 spans 16 amino acids. The CDR3 DNA has 48 bases and is translated from base 1. Trimming accounts for 0 bases at V and 7 bases at J, while the number of junction bases matched to no gene is 7.

A note on this clone: Its cognate antigen has yet to be identified. No much larger clonotype is one base removed from it; base qualities were not supplied.

Using the deep immunoSEQ assay, multiplex PCR amplified TCR CDR3 regions from genomic DNA. Extracted genomic DNA from each cell subset was distributed evenly across all wells of several immunoSEQ 96-well plates, and each plate was treated as a replicate. For sorted subsets, 150 to 250 ng of genomic DNA, equivalent to about 30,000 T cell genomes, went into each replicate PCR. The purified libraries were quantified using a Qubit 3.0 fluorometer, sized with a Bioanalyzer 2100, and then quantified again using the KAPA Library Quantification kit. Each immunoSEQ 96-well plate was sequenced on its own single-read 150-cycle Illumina NextSeq 550 flow cell. Under the source paper's analysis protocol: Because only junctional sequences without quality scores were contained in the immunoSEQ output, filtering matching that applied to full-length reads could not be performed. To assign V/J genes and CDR3, sequences were annotated using PyIR, a Python wrapper for IgBLAST v1.9, with IMGT germline references. Reads with weak V/J assignments (E-value above 1e-6), missing CDR3, stop codons, out-of-frame junctions, or ambiguous translated residues were removed. V3J clonotypes were defined as sequences sharing an identical inferred V gene, J gene, and CDR3 amino acid sequence. The percentage overlap between two repertoires was calculated by dividing the number of shared unique clonotypes by the size of the smaller repertoire. Richness of each repertoire was evaluated using RTK rarefaction, the Chao1 estimator, and Recon v2.1 estimates of unobserved clonotypes. Generation probabilities were computed with OLGA for all TCRbeta clonotypes obtained by the gDNA method from several donors. TCRdb took over this immuneACCESS table, retaining in-frame rearrangements with V and J assigned. Such tables are incomplete; in checked studies, under half of the missing clones stem from an unresolved V gene, and the remainder is unexplained. V and J calls and clone size come straight from that table; D and trimming were deduced from the DNA. Counted in this sample were fewer than 2.5 million clones; under 95% of them appeared once. Of the sample, 0.36% falls within the top ten clones.

The sequence came from a man aged 18 to 30 in good health. Some clones in this sample may be carry-over from other donors' samples. The specimen sequenced was naive CD4+ T cells from PBMCs. The cell subset or site tag for this specimen amounts to: CD45RA+ positively selected. The rearrangement combines TRBV5-1 with TRBJ2-1; 10 junctional bases match TRBD1. This receptor has the CDR3 CASSLALGQGLNEQFF. The DNA sequence is as follows: TGCGCCAGCAGCTTGGCCTTGGGACAGGGGCTGAATGAGCAGTTCTTC.